This TCR beta chain originates from a study of long-term antiretroviral therapy in people with HIV. General study points: In samples taken after ART, diversity increased but remained below transplant donor control levels. At every time point, clones expanded before ART dominated the repertoire. Compared with controls, HIV repertoires showed narrower CDR3 length ranges.

Concerning this clone itself: What it recognizes is unknown.

Survey-level immunoSEQ v3.0 assays were run. The assay was immunoSEQ multiplex PCR, and TCRdb's table has in-frame clones only and misses some. The sample shows under 20,000 clones, approximately 86% of them seen only once. No fewer than two post-ART and no fewer than one pre-ART PBMC samples existed for each donor. The CDR3 loop spans 16 amino acids. The germline V gene has CDR1 SEHNR and CDR2 FQNEAQ (reference sequence). With 5 bases removed from V and 0 bases from J, the gap between germline ends came to 14 bases. This chain uses TRBV7-9 with TRBJ1-5, with no clear D. This TCR was recovered from a man aged 40-49 years with HIV. The source material was unsorted PBMCs, sampled 0.5 years after starting antiretroviral therapy. CDR3 sequence: CASSPTGPHSNQPQHF. CDR3 DNA: TGTGCCAGCAGCCCTACTGGGCCACATAGCAATCAGCCCCAGCATTTT.